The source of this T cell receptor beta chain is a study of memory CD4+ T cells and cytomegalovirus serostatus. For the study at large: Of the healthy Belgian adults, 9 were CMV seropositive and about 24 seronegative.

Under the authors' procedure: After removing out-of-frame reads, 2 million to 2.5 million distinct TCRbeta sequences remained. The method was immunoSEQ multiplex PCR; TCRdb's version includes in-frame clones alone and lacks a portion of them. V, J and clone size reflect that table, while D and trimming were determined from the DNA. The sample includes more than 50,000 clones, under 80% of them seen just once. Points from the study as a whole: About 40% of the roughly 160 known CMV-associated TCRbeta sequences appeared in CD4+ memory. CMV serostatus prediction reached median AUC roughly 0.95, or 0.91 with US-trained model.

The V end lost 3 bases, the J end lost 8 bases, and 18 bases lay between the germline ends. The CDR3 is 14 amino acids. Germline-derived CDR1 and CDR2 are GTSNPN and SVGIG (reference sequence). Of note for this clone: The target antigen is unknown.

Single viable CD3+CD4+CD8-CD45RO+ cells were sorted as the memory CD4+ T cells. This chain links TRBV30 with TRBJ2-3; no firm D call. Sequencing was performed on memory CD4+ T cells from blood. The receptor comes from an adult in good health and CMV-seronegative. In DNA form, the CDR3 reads TGTGCCTGGAGATTACTCGGTACCTCTGGTACGCAGTATTTT. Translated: CAWRLLGTSGTQYF. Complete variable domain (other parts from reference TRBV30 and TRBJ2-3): SQTIHQWPATLVQPVGSPLSLECTVEGTSNPNLYWYRQAAGRGLQLLFYSVGIGQISSEVPQNLSASRPQDRQFILSSKKLLLSDSGFYLCAWRLLGTSGTQYFGPGTRLTVL.